The rows below give T cell receptor beta chains drawn from one sample of a study of CD8+ T cells in alopecia areata. Sequencing was performed with immunoSEQ multiplex PCR; in TCRdb, only in-frame clones are kept and a portion is missing. The repertoire holds 100,000 to 120,000 clones, with approximately 59% as singletons. Sequencing input: CD8+ T cells sorted from blood. Source of these receptors: a human donor in good health. Both conserved end residues are part of each CDR3. Each record gives: J gene, V gene, clone size, D gene, CDR3 protein, CDR3 DNA. A D gene is named only where the DNA matches it firmly. The size entry is marked missing in some rows and otherwise reads once, few, many or a size class.

J gene: TRBJ2-3
V gene: TRBV2
clone size: .
D gene: TRBD1
CDR3 protein: CASSEGQGVSDTQYF
CDR3 DNA: TGTGCCAGCAGTGAAGGACAGGGGGTGTCGGATACGCAGTATTTT

J gene: TRBJ1-2
V gene: TRBV9
clone size: .
D gene: .
CDR3 protein: CASSAGAAQGFYYGYTF
CDR3 DNA: TGTGCCAGCAGCGCCGGAGCAGCTCAGGGTTTTTACTATGGCTACACCTTC

J gene: TRBJ1-1
V gene: TRBV29-1
clone size: few
D gene: .
CDR3 protein: CSVGAVTNTEAFF
CDR3 DNA: TGCAGCGTTGGGGCGGTGACGAACACTGAAGCTTTCTTT

J gene: TRBJ2-5
V gene: TRBV18
clone size: .
D gene: TRBD1
CDR3 protein: CASSHRDRGEETQYF
CDR3 DNA: TGTGCCAGCTCACACCGGGACAGGGGAGAGGAGACCCAGTACTTC

J gene: TRBJ1-6
V gene: TRBV5-6
clone size: once
D gene: .
CDR3 protein: CASSAGSPLHF
CDR3 DNA: TGTGCCAGCAGCGCCGGATCACCCCTCCACTTT

J gene: TRBJ2-7
V gene: TRBV4-1
clone size: few
D gene: .
CDR3 protein: CASSLIVTDYEQYF
CDR3 DNA: TGCGCCAGCAGCCTAATAGTGACGGATTACGAGCAGTACTTC

J gene: TRBJ2-5
V gene: TRBV15
clone size: .
D gene: .
CDR3 protein: CATSRAFTVQETQYF
CDR3 DNA: TGTGCCACCAGCAGAGCTTTCACAGTCCAAGAGACCCAGTACTTC

J gene: TRBJ2-1
V gene: TRBV10-2
clone size: .
D gene: .
CDR3 protein: CASKRLGAELRSYNEQFF
CDR3 DNA: TGCGCCAGCAAAAGGCTGGGGGCAGAGCTGCGCTCCTACAATGAGCAGTTCTTC

J gene: TRBJ2-7
V gene: TRBV27
clone size: .
D gene: .
CDR3 protein: CASSLARLGGEQYF
CDR3 DNA: TGTGCCAGCAGTTTAGCCCGACTGGGGGGCGAGCAGTACTTC

J gene: TRBJ2-2
V gene: TRBV29-1
clone size: few
D gene: .
CDR3 protein: CSVARAETGELFF
CDR3 DNA: TGCAGCGTTGCCAGGGCCGAAACCGGGGAGCTGTTTTTT

J gene: TRBJ2-7
V gene: TRBV5-4
clone size: .
D gene: .
CDR3 protein: CASSLEPSAYYEQYF
CDR3 DNA: TGTGCCAGCAGCTTGGAACCTAGCGCCTACTACGAGCAGTACTTC

J gene: TRBJ2-6
V gene: TRBV18
clone size: once
D gene: .
CDR3 protein: CASSLHSGANVLTF
CDR3 DNA: TGTGCCAGCTCATTACACTCTGGGGCCAACGTCCTGACTTTC

J gene: TRBJ2-2
V gene: TRBV27
clone size: .
D gene: .
CDR3 protein: CASSGGTNTGELFF
CDR3 DNA: TGTGCCAGCAGTGGCGGGACGAACACCGGGGAGCTGTTTTTT

J gene: TRBJ2-5
V gene: TRBV7-9
clone size: .
D gene: .
CDR3 protein: CASSSRQDGTPETQYF
CDR3 DNA: TGTGCCAGCAGCTCACGACAGGATGGTACCCCGGAGACCCAGTACTTC

J gene: TRBJ1-6
V gene: TRBV6-6
clone size: .
D gene: .
CDR3 protein: CASSGYYNSPLHF
CDR3 DNA: TGTGCCAGCAGCGGATACTATAATTCACCCCTCCACTTT

J gene: TRBJ1-4
V gene: TRBV2
clone size: .
D gene: TRBD1
CDR3 protein: CASSDRAGGPGMANEKLFF
CDR3 DNA: TGTGCCAGCAGTGATCGGGCAGGGGGCCCCGGGATGGCTAATGAAAAACTGTTTTTT

J gene: TRBJ2-3
V gene: TRBV2
clone size: few
D gene: TRBD2
CDR3 protein: CASSGGTSGTDTQYF
CDR3 DNA: TGTGCCAGCAGTGGAGGGACTAGCGGCACAGATACGCAGTATTTT

J gene: TRBJ1-2
V gene: TRBV18
clone size: .
D gene: TRBD1
CDR3 protein: CASSRRDRKGYTF
CDR3 DNA: TGTGCCAGCTCACGCCGGGACAGAAAAGGCTACACCTTC

J gene: TRBJ2-2
V gene: TRBV29-1
clone size: .
D gene: TRBD2
CDR3 protein: CSVLSGGAPGELFF
CDR3 DNA: TGCAGCGTCCTCAGCGGGGGGGCCCCCGGGGAGCTGTTTTTT

J gene: TRBJ1-2
V gene: TRBV6-5
clone size: once
D gene: TRBD1
CDR3 protein: CASTPTGVGGYTF
CDR3 DNA: TGTGCCAGCACCCCGACAGGGGTGGGTGGCTACACCTTC

J gene: TRBJ2-3
V gene: TRBV5-4
clone size: .
D gene: TRBD2
CDR3 protein: CASSQEERGGTDTQYF
CDR3 DNA: TGTGCCAGCAGCCAAGAGGAGCGGGGCGGCACAGATACGCAGTATTTT

J gene: TRBJ2-3
V gene: TRBV29-1
clone size: once
D gene: TRBD2
CDR3 protein: CSAKAGGPADTQYF
CDR3 DNA: TGCAGCGCGAAAGCGGGGGGGCCTGCAGATACGCAGTATTTT

J gene: TRBJ2-3
V gene: TRBV29-1
clone size: .
D gene: TRBD2
CDR3 protein: CSVLLRTRAGGLVTDTQYF
CDR3 DNA: TGCAGCGTGCTACTACGGACTCGAGCGGGGGGGCTGGTAACAGATACGCAGTATTTT

J gene: TRBJ1-1
V gene: TRBV4-3
clone size: .
D gene: TRBD1
CDR3 protein: CASSHGTANTEAFF
CDR3 DNA: TGCGCCAGCAGCCACGGGACAGCGAACACTGAAGCTTTCTTT

J gene: TRBJ2-7
V gene: TRBV4-1
clone size: .
D gene: TRBD2
CDR3 protein: CASSRGGNSDEQYF
CDR3 DNA: TGCGCCAGCAGCCGCGGGGGAAACTCCGACGAGCAGTACTTC

J gene: TRBJ2-2
V gene: TRBV9
clone size: once
D gene: TRBD2
CDR3 protein: CASSSGLGRGELFF
CDR3 DNA: TGTGCCAGCAGCTCCGGTCTCGGGAGGGGGGAGCTGTTTTTT

J gene: TRBJ2-1
V gene: TRBV27
clone size: .
D gene: .
CDR3 protein: CASSLNGFGAGEQFF
CDR3 DNA: TGTGCCAGCAGCCTAAACGGGTTTGGGGCAGGTGAGCAGTTCTTC

J gene: TRBJ1-4
V gene: TRBV13
clone size: few
D gene: .
CDR3 protein: CASSMRSGLSEKLFF
CDR3 DNA: TGTGCCAGCAGCATGAGATCAGGACTTTCTGAAAAACTGTTTTTT

J gene: TRBJ2-2
V gene: TRBV20-1
clone size: .
D gene: .
CDR3 protein: CSASHTGELFF
CDR3 DNA: TGCAGTGCCTCACACACCGGGGAGCTGTTTTTT

J gene: TRBJ2-1
V gene: TRBV12-5
clone size: .
D gene: .
CDR3 protein: CASGPSGYNEQFF
CDR3 DNA: TGTGCTAGTGGCCCGTCAGGCTACAATGAGCAGTTCTTC

J gene: TRBJ2-5
V gene: TRBV7-9
clone size: .
D gene: TRBD2
CDR3 protein: CASSSPGTSGGAVGETQYF
CDR3 DNA: TGTGCCAGCAGCTCACCGGGAACTAGCGGGGGGGCCGTGGGCGAGACCCAGTACTTC

J gene: TRBJ1-2
V gene: TRBV6-5
clone size: .
D gene: .
CDR3 protein: CASSYSSGLGGYTF
CDR3 DNA: TGTGCCAGCAGTTACTCAAGTGGGCTCGGGGGCTACACCTTC

J gene: TRBJ2-1
V gene: TRBV13
clone size: .
D gene: .
CDR3 protein: CASSPGGMAEQFF
CDR3 DNA: TGTGCCAGCAGCCCCGGCGGTATGGCTGAGCAGTTCTTC

J gene: TRBJ2-1
V gene: TRBV28
clone size: .
D gene: .
CDR3 protein: CASTLGYNEQFF
CDR3 DNA: TGTGCCAGCACCTTGGGTTACAATGAGCAGTTCTTC

J gene: TRBJ1-4
V gene: TRBV6-6
clone size: .
D gene: TRBD1
CDR3 protein: CASSYAGGEKLFF
CDR3 DNA: TGTGCCAGCAGTTACGCAGGGGGGGAAAAACTGTTTTTT

J gene: TRBJ2-7
V gene: TRBV21-1
clone size: .
D gene: .
CDR3 protein: CASSKGQRGLSSEQYF
CDR3 DNA: TGTGCCAGCAGCAAAGGGCAGCGGGGCCTATCTAGCGAGCAGTACTTC

J gene: TRBJ2-5
V gene: TRBV7-8
clone size: .
D gene: .
CDR3 protein: CASSLEAGSGETQYF
CDR3 DNA: TGTGCCAGCAGCTTAGAGGCAGGGTCAGGAGAGACCCAGTACTTC

J gene: TRBJ1-1
V gene: TRBV13
clone size: .
D gene: .
CDR3 protein: CASSSGQSQEAFF
CDR3 DNA: TGTGCCAGCAGCTCCGGACAGTCACAGGAAGCTTTCTTT

J gene: TRBJ2-6
V gene: TRBV28
clone size: .
D gene: TRBD1
CDR3 protein: CASSPSLGTGDGPGANVLTF
CDR3 DNA: TGTGCCAGCAGCCCTTCACTAGGGACAGGGGACGGTCCTGGGGCCAACGTCCTGACTTTC

J gene: TRBJ1-4
V gene: TRBV2
clone size: .
D gene: .
CDR3 protein: CASTGQGLYEKLFF
CDR3 DNA: TGTGCCAGCACCGGGCAGGGTCTTTATGAAAAACTGTTTTTT

J gene: TRBJ2-1
V gene: TRBV13
clone size: few
D gene: TRBD1
CDR3 protein: CASSSDRVEQFF
CDR3 DNA: TGTGCCAGCAGCTCGGACAGGGTTGAGCAGTTCTTC

J gene: TRBJ1-5
V gene: TRBV19
clone size: few
D gene: TRBD1
CDR3 protein: CASSIGQGGQPQHF
CDR3 DNA: TGTGCCAGTAGTATAGGACAGGGTGGTCAGCCCCAGCATTTT

J gene: TRBJ1-1
V gene: TRBV5-6
clone size: .
D gene: .
CDR3 protein: CASSFPTVGTEAFF
CDR3 DNA: TGTGCCAGCAGCTTTCCGACCGTTGGCACTGAAGCTTTCTTT

J gene: TRBJ2-5
V gene: TRBV15
clone size: .
D gene: .
CDR3 protein: CATSRGSVQGRETQYF
CDR3 DNA: TGTGCCACCAGCAGGGGTTCGGTTCAGGGAAGGGAGACCCAGTACTTC

J gene: TRBJ2-5
V gene: TRBV9
clone size: .
D gene: .
CDR3 protein: CASSVEGQGDTQYF
CDR3 DNA: TGTGCCAGCAGCGTAGAAGGGCAGGGAGACACCCAGTACTTC

J gene: TRBJ2-2
V gene: TRBV5-6
clone size: few
D gene: .
CDR3 protein: CASSLEPTPGLGETGELFF
CDR3 DNA: TGTGCCAGCAGCTTGGAACCCACGCCGGGACTCGGAGAAACCGGGGAGCTGTTTTTT

J gene: TRBJ1-1
V gene: TRBV13
clone size: .
D gene: .
CDR3 protein: CASSLGSGNMNTEAFF
CDR3 DNA: TGTGCCAGCAGCTTAGGTTCGGGAAACATGAACACTGAAGCTTTCTTT

J gene: TRBJ1-5
V gene: TRBV5-1
clone size: few
D gene: .
CDR3 protein: CASSLSGIDGNQPQHF
CDR3 DNA: TGCGCCAGCAGCTTGTCCGGAATAGATGGCAATCAGCCCCAGCATTTT

J gene: TRBJ1-1
V gene: TRBV6-5
clone size: .
D gene: TRBD1
CDR3 protein: CASSFQGVGEAFF
CDR3 DNA: TGTGCCAGCAGTTTTCAGGGGGTCGGTGAAGCTTTCTTT

J gene: TRBJ2-5
V gene: TRBV29-1
clone size: .
D gene: TRBD2
CDR3 protein: CSVTGQRGGWTQYF
CDR3 DNA: TGCAGCGTTACCGGCCAGCGGGGGGGGTGGACCCAGTACTTC

J gene: TRBJ1-1
V gene: TRBV15
clone size: .
D gene: TRBD1
CDR3 protein: CATSGGQGAAATEAFF
CDR3 DNA: TGTGCCACCAGCGGGGGACAGGGAGCGGCGGCCACTGAAGCTTTCTTT

J gene: TRBJ2-1
V gene: TRBV13
clone size: .
D gene: .
CDR3 protein: CASSPRPAGSEQFF
CDR3 DNA: TGTGCCAGCAGTCCAAGGCCGGCCGGTAGTGAGCAGTTCTTC

J gene: TRBJ2-1
V gene: TRBV2
clone size: .
D gene: .
CDR3 protein: CASSEVGSRNEQFF
CDR3 DNA: TGTGCCAGCAGTGAAGTGGGTTCTCGGAATGAGCAGTTCTTC

J gene: TRBJ1-2
V gene: TRBV7-2
clone size: .
D gene: .
CDR3 protein: CASSLGVGNYGYTF
CDR3 DNA: TGTGCCAGCAGCTTAGGGGTAGGAAACTATGGCTACACCTTC